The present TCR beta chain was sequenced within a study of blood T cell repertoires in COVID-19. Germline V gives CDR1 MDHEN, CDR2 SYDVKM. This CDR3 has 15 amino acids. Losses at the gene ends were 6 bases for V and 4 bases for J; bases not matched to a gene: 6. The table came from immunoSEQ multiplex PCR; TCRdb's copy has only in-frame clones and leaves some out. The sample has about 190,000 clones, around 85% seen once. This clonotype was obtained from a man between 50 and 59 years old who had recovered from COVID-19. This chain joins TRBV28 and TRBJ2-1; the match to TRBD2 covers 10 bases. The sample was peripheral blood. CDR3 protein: CASRRLAGEYNEQFF. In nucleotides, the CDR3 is TGTGCCAGCAGGCGCCTAGCGGGAGAATACAATGAGCAGTTCTTC.